This record looks at one T cell receptor (beta chain) sequence and its context. The data stem from a study of blood T cell repertoires in COVID-19. In the study overall: There were acute and convalescent COVID-19 samples, and they came from the United States, Italy and Spain.

Original processing methods: It was from reference gene primer amplification that nucleated cell counts were estimated. Generated by immunoSEQ multiplex PCR, the TCRdb table keeps only in-frame clones and is missing some. That table gives V, J and clone size, and the DNA gave D and trimming. The sample has some 46,000 clones; 80% to 90% are singletons. The CDR3 contains 14 residues. Germline V gene sequence: CDR1 SEHNR, CDR2 FQNEAQ (reference sequence). V lost 3 bases to trimming and J lost 4 bases; unmatched junction nucleotides: 2. The source is a man aged 50-60 years with acute or convalescent COVID-19. Sequenced: peripheral blood. The chain is built from TRBV7-9 and TRBJ2-7, with TRBD2 identical over 11 bases. The CDR3 sequence is CASSFGLAGYEQYF. DNA for the CDR3: TGTGCCAGCAGCTTTGGACTAGCGGGTTACGAGCAGTACTTC. Full variable domain (rest looked up from reference TRBV7-9 and TRBJ2-7): DTGVSQNPRHKITKRGQNVTFRCDPISEHNRLYWYRQTLGQGPEFLTYFQNEAQLEKSRLLSDRFSAERPKGSFSTLEIQRTEQGDSAMYLCASSFGLAGYEQYFGPGTRLTVT.